This passage covers 2 T cell receptor beta chains from one sample sequenced in a study of regulatory T cells in long-lasting Graves disease. The TCR beta library used iRepertoire HTBI primers with Arm-PCR amplification of CDR3. MiXCR, run by TCRdb on the multiplex PCR reads, gives a single entry per CDR3 protein. This sample has 300,000 or so distinct CDR3 sequences, with about 19% found just once. The time point: persistent/refractory GD, antithyroid drugs over 5 years with positive TRAb. PBMC RNA was the source of the TCR library. Sequenced material: peripheral blood mononuclear cells (PBMCs), taken when the disease was refractory, from a patient treated with antithyroid drugs. These TCRs come from a female donor with Graves disease.

This clonotype was seen many times. The rearrangement links TRBV6-2 or TRBV6-3 to TRBJ2-7, with TRBD2 identical over 12 bases. Trimming cost V 4 bases and J 2 bases; bases outside gene matches: 6. CDR1 is MNHEY and CDR2 is SVGEGT in the germline V gene. CDR3 length equals 16 residues. Here the CDR3 DNA reads TGTGCCAGCAGTTCTGCTCGACTAGCGGGGGCCTACGAGCAGTACTTC. Translation gives CASSSARLAGAYEQYF.

V usage is TRBV19 and J usage is TRBJ2-7; D might be TRBD2 (7 bases). The V end lost 7 bases, the J end lost 2 bases, and 15 bases lay between the germline ends. Germline CDR1 and CDR2: LNHDA and SQIVND (reference sequence). CDR3 length: 14 residues. DNA for the CDR3: TGTGCCAGTACCCCCGGGCGGGGGCCCTACGAGCAGTACTTC. Translated: CASTPGRGPYEQYF.